These T cell receptor beta chains were read from a single sample in a study of long-term antiretroviral therapy in people with HIV. Profiled with immunoSEQ multiplex PCR; TCRdb holds only in-frame clones, not every one. The sample has fewer than 35,000 clones, under 85% seen once. The sequencing used unsorted PBMCs, collected 3 years after starting antiretroviral therapy. Receptors originate from a man aged 35 to 55 with HIV. Each CDR3 is given with its conserved first and last residue. Fields, in order: V gene, clone size, CDR3 length, J gene, CDR3 protein. Clone size appears in some rows only: once, few, many, or a class for an expanded clone.

>TRBV6-5|.|16|TRBJ2-7
CASSYSMARGVYEQYF
>TRBV4-1|.|16|TRBJ1-2
CASSQTTGKRGYGYTF
>TRBV5-1|.|13|TRBJ1-4
CASSLAGQEKLFF
>TRBV15|once|16|TRBJ1-4
CATSRGRDPTNEKLFF
>TRBV5-6|.|16|TRBJ1-1
CASSSTGTAPYTEAFF
>TRBV5-6|.|13|TRBJ2-1
CASSLISHNEQFF
>TRBV5-6|.|15|TRBJ2-7
CASSWGTGISYEQYF
>TRBV4-1|.|15|TRBJ2-5
CASSQRDTGAETQYF
>TRBV2|.|12|TRBJ2-7
CASGQGSYEQYF
>TRBV9|.|15|TRBJ2-1
CASSATGTGFNEQFF
>TRBV30|.|14|TRBJ1-2
CAWSAGQGSYGYTF
>TRBV2|.|14|TRBJ2-2
CASSRQGAAGELFF
>TRBV15|.|22|TRBJ2-3
CATRRGRAGGPYSQASTDTQYF
>TRBV29-1|.|13|TRBJ2-1
CSSPGLAGSQPFF
>TRBV19|.|12|TRBJ2-7
CASSAVGAVQYF
>TRBV7-8|.|17|TRBJ2-3
CASSSPDSFLSTDTQYF
>TRBV15|.|16|TRBJ2-1
CATSSVTGISPGEQFF
>TRBV2|few|14|TRBJ1-6
CAITIGTGNSPLHF
>TRBV6-1|.|12|TRBJ2-7
CASYSGGGEQYF
>TRBV18|.|15|TRBJ2-7
CASSPPGLAGNEQYF
>TRBV5-1|.|16|TRBJ2-3
CASSPDELFSTDTQYF
>TRBV2|.|14|TRBJ1-6
CASFGARNNSPLHF
>TRBV9|.|14|TRBJ1-2
CASSVGVGQLGYTF
>TRBV7-3|.|16|TRBJ2-2
CASSYIETGGPGELFF
>TRBV23-1|.|16|TRBJ2-2
CASSQSGLAGTGELFF
>TRBV7-9|.|15|TRBJ1-3
CASSLDGGSGNTIYF
>TRBV10-1|once|18|TRBJ1-2
CASSDGIGLQGSNYGYTF
>TRBV7-8|.|15|TRBJ1-3
CASSLGGGSGNTIYF
>TRBV29-1|once|13|TRBJ1-2
CSVREGPNYGYTF
>TRBV11-3|once|13|TRBJ2-1
CASSGQTYNEQFF
>TRBV7-9|.|16|TRBJ1-1
CASSLVGSWGGTEAFF
>TRBV9|.|15|TRBJ2-3
CASSPWTGFTDTQYF
>TRBV29-1|.|13|TRBJ2-1
CSGNRGIGNEQFF
>TRBV5-1|.|16|TRBJ1-6
CASSLGGSSYNSPLHF
>TRBV11-2|.|13|TRBJ1-5
CASSLDSNQPQHF
>TRBV13|.|15|TRBJ2-4
CASSSQDLAKNIQYF
>TRBV19|.|13|TRBJ2-3
CAGEGTGADTQYF
>TRBV19|.|15|TRBJ2-7
CASSTGTSGSNEQYF
>TRBV4-1|.|15|TRBJ2-7
CASSLQLAGGHEQYF
>TRBV13|.|15|TRBJ2-5
CASSLGRGHQETQYF
>TRBV28|.|12|TRBJ2-3
CASSQSTDTQYF
>TRBV5-5|once|18|TRBJ1-1
CASSLAGVPTVLNTEAFF
>TRBV2|.|15|TRBJ2-2
CASKPTGVITGELFF
>TRBV5-6|.|15|TRBJ1-5
CASSPSRRGHQPQHF
>TRBV7-6|.|14|TRBJ2-7
CASSLGGISYEQYF
>TRBV5-1|.|12|TRBJ2-3
CASSFGADTQYF
>TRBV27|.|16|TRBJ2-5
CASSLSGRGRGETQYF
>TRBV5-1|.|13|TRBJ2-1
CASRLNQGQEQFF
>TRBV7-9|.|13|TRBJ2-7
CASSPQVDYEQYF
>TRBV6-1|.|14|TRBJ1-4
CASRGGTGDEKLFF
>TRBV2|.|11|TRBJ1-3
CARFSGNTIYF
>TRBV14|.|13|TRBJ1-2
CASSQDRNYGYTF
>TRBV18|.|16|TRBJ2-1
CASSHSSGGLDNEQFF
>TRBV19|.|13|TRBJ2-2
CATRGGNTGELFF
>TRBV25-1|.|12|TRBJ2-7
CASSEALYEQYF